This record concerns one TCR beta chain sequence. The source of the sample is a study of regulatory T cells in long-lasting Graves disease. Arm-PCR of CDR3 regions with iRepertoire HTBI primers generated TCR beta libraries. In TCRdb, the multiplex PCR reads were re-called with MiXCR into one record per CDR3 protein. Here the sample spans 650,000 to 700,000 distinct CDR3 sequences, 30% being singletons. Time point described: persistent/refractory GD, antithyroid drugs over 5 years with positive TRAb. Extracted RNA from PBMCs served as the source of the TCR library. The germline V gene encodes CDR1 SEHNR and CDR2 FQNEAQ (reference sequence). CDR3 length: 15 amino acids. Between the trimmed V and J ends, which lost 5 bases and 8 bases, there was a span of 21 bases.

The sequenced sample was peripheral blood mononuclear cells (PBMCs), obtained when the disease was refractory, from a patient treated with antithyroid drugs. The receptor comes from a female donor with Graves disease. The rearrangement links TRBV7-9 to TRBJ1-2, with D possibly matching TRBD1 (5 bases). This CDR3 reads CASSGNVVQGEGYTF. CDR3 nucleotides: TGTGCCAGCAGCGGTAACGTGGTTCAGGGAGAAGGCTACACCTTC.